These T cell receptor beta chains were read from a single sample in a study of cytomegalovirus exposure and HLA in healthy donors. TCRdb's copy holds only in-frame clones and misses some; the assay was immunoSEQ multiplex PCR. The table shows about 120,000 clones, with 60% to 85% occurring only once. The source material was PBMCs. The origin of the receptors is a woman aged 40 to 55 in good health and CMV-seropositive. Both conserved end residues are part of each CDR3. A D gene is named only where the DNA matches it firmly. Rows may omit the clone size; those that give it use once, few, many or a size class.

size,J,V,D,CDR3,DNA
NA,TRBJ2-7,TRBV5-6,NA,CASSWAGTPVGEQYF,TGTGCCAGCAGCTGGGCCGGGACACCCGTCGGCGAGCAGTACTTC
NA,TRBJ2-1,TRBV29-1,TRBD1,CSVEDGRGQYNEQFF,TGCAGCGTTGAAGATGGTAGGGGGCAGTACAATGAGCAGTTCTTC
NA,TRBJ2-7,TRBV4-3,TRBD1,CASSQAGQGANYEQYF,TGCGCCAGCAGCCAAGCAGGACAGGGGGCGAACTACGAGCAGTACTTC
NA,TRBJ2-1,TRBV4-2,NA,CASSARGTGLMHEQFF,TGTGCCAGCAGCGCCCGGGGGACGGGTCTTATGCATGAGCAGTTCTTC
NA,TRBJ1-4,TRBV19,NA,CASSLTGTRDEKLFF,TGTGCCAGTAGCTTAACCGGGACAAGGGATGAAAAACTGTTTTTT
NA,TRBJ2-3,TRBV7-2,NA,CASSPGRGRDTQYF,TGTGCCAGCAGCCCGGGCAGGGGCCGGGATACGCAGTATTTT
NA,TRBJ2-1,TRBV10-2,TRBD1,CASRRTGGSDEQFF,TGCGCCAGCCGGCGGACAGGGGGCTCGGATGAGCAGTTCTTC
NA,TRBJ1-1,TRBV7-2,TRBD1,CASSSDRGVTEAFF,TGTGCCAGCAGCTCCGACAGGGGGGTCACTGAAGCTTTCTTT
NA,TRBJ2-7,TRBV10-2,TRBD1,CASSPRQGVYEQYF,TGCGCCAGCAGCCCTCGACAGGGGGTATACGAGCAGTACTTC
few,TRBJ1-3,TRBV30,NA,CAWGLGGTGNTIYF,TGTGCCTGGGGTTTGGGAGGGACTGGAAACACCATATATTTT
NA,TRBJ1-5,TRBV6-5,NA,CASKTGLGNQPQHF,TGTGCCAGCAAGACAGGTTTGGGCAATCAGCCCCAGCATTTT
once,TRBJ2-7,TRBV13,NA,CASSSTSSDEQYF,TGTGCCAGCAGCTCCACTTCTAGCGACGAGCAGTACTTC
NA,TRBJ1-1,TRBV29-1,NA,CSGSGHLNTEAFF,TGCAGCGGCTCAGGACACCTGAACACTGAAGCTTTCTTT
NA,TRBJ1-2,TRBV5-1,TRBD1,CASSDTGDGYTF,TGCGCCAGCAGCGACACAGGGGACGGCTACACCTTC
once,TRBJ1-1,TRBV5-6,TRBD1,CASSRGTGRSNTEAFF,TGTGCCAGCAGCAGGGGGACAGGGAGATCGAACACTGAAGCTTTCTTT
NA,TRBJ2-1,TRBV25-1,TRBD2,CASSEWTSGGNEQFF,TGTGCCAGCAGTGAATGGACTAGCGGTGGTAATGAGCAGTTCTTC
NA,TRBJ2-7,TRBV7-3,TRBD1,CASSFWTGLYEQYF,TGTGCCAGCAGCTTTTGGACAGGGTTATACGAGCAGTACTTC
NA,TRBJ1-2,TRBV4-1,NA,CASSQDPAGNYGYTF,TGCGCCAGCAGCCAAGATCCTGCAGGCAACTATGGCTACACCTTC
NA,TRBJ2-1,TRBV5-1,NA,CASSGLSSYNEQFF,TGCGCCAGCAGTGGACTTAGCTCCTACAATGAGCAGTTCTTC
once,TRBJ2-1,TRBV5-1,TRBD2,CASSLGLAGGQEQFF,TGCGCCAGCAGCTTGGGACTAGCGGGGGGCCAAGAGCAGTTCTTC
NA,TRBJ2-1,TRBV6-1,NA,CASSAARTDHNEQFF,TGTGCCAGCAGCGCCGCGAGGACAGATCACAATGAGCAGTTCTTC
NA,TRBJ1-1,TRBV5-4,NA,CASSVRTEGTEAFF,TGTGCCAGCAGCGTACGTACAGAGGGCACTGAAGCTTTCTTT
NA,TRBJ2-7,TRBV27,TRBD2,CASSYSTSGIYEQYF,TGTGCCAGCAGCTACAGTACTAGCGGGATTTACGAGCAGTACTTC
NA,TRBJ2-6,TRBV19,NA,CASRGGANVLTF,TGTGCCAGCAGGGGTGGGGCCAACGTCCTGACTTTC
few,TRBJ1-4,TRBV7-6,NA,CASSPGGGANEKLFF,TGTGCCAGCAGCCCCGGGGGGGGTGCTAATGAAAAACTGTTTTTT
once,TRBJ1-1,TRBV27,NA,CASSFSQGKAFF,TGTGCCAGCAGTTTCTCCCAGGGGAAAGCTTTCTTT
NA,TRBJ1-4,TRBV4-1,TRBD1,CASSLGDSSNEKLFF,TGCGCCAGCAGCCTCGGGGACAGCTCTAATGAAAAACTGTTTTTT
NA,TRBJ1-6,TRBV11-2,NA,CASSFSGDNSPLHF,TGTGCCAGCAGCTTTTCGGGGGATAATTCACCCCTCCACTTT
NA,TRBJ2-1,TRBV7-2,NA,CASSPSHEQFF,TGTGCCAGCAGCCCCTCCCATGAGCAGTTCTTC
NA,TRBJ1-5,TRBV18,NA,CASSPGLANQPQHF,TGTGCCAGCTCACCGGGACTCGCAAATCAGCCCCAGCATTTT
NA,TRBJ2-1,TRBV2,NA,CASSELGAVSYNEQFF,TGTGCCAGCAGTGAGTTAGGGGCAGTTTCCTACAATGAGCAGTTCTTC
once,TRBJ2-3,TRBV19,TRBD1,CASGDRGRTDTQYF,TGTGCCAGTGGGGACAGGGGGCGTACAGATACGCAGTATTTT
NA,TRBJ2-7,TRBV6-5,TRBD1,CASRGQGTYEQYF,TGTGCCAGTAGGGGACAGGGGACCTACGAGCAGTACTTC
NA,TRBJ2-1,TRBV5-1,TRBD1,CASSFTSGTGYNEQFF,TGCGCCAGCAGCTTCACCTCCGGGACAGGCTACAATGAGCAGTTCTTC
NA,TRBJ1-1,TRBV7-9,TRBD1,CASSLEGQGHEGAFF,TGTGCCAGCAGCTTAGAAGGACAGGGGCACGAAGGAGCTTTCTTT
NA,TRBJ1-1,TRBV10-3,TRBD1,CAIRTGTEIEAFF,TGTGCCATCAGAACCGGGACAGAAATTGAAGCTTTCTTT
few,TRBJ1-6,TRBV19,TRBD1,CASRTGGNSPLHF,TGTGCCAGTCGGACAGGGGGTAATTCACCCCTCCACTTT
few,TRBJ1-1,TRBV9,NA,CASSVGVGRGGAFF,TGTGCCAGCAGCGTAGGGGTAGGGCGGGGCGGCGCTTTCTTT
NA,TRBJ1-1,TRBV6-5,NA,CASSYSRRGADTEAFF,TGTGCCAGCAGTTACTCGAGGCGGGGGGCCGACACTGAAGCTTTCTTT
few,TRBJ2-3,TRBV5-1,TRBD2,CASHSGLAVDTQYF,TGCGCCAGCCATTCGGGACTAGCGGTAGATACGCAGTATTTT
NA,TRBJ1-4,TRBV10-1,TRBD1,CASSESRTGDEKLFF,TGCGCCAGCAGTGAGTCGAGGACAGGGGATGAAAAACTGTTTTTT
NA,TRBJ1-2,TRBV6-5,NA,CASSATANGYTF,TGTGCCAGCAGCGCTACAGCCAATGGCTACACCTTC